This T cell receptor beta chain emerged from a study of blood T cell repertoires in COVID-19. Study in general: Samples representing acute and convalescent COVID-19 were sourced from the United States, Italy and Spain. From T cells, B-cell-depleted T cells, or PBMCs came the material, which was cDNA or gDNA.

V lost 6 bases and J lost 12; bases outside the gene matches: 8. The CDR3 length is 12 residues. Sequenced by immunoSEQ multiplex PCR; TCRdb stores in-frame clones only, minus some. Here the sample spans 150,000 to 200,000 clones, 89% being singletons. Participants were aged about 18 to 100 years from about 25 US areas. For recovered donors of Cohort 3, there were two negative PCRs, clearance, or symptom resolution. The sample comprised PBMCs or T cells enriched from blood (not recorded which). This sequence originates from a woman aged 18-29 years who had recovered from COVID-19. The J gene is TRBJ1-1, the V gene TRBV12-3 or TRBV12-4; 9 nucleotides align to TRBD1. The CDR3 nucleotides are TGTGCCAGCAGCACGGGGACAGGGAAAACTTTCTTT. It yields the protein CASSTGTGKTFF.